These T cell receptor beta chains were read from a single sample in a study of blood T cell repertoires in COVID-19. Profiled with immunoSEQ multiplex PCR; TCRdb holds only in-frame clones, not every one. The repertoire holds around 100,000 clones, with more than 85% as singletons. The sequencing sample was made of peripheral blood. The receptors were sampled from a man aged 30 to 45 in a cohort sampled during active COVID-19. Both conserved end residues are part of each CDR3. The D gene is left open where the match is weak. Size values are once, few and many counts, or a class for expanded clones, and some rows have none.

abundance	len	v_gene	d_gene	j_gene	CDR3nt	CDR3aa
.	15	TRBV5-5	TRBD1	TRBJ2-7	TGTGCCAGCAGCTCACGACCGGACAGGGGAGCCGAGCAGTACTTC	CASSSRPDRGAEQYF
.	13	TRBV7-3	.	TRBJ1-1	TGTGCCAGCAGCTTAGGGTCGGGACACGAAGCTTTCTTT	CASSLGSGHEAFF
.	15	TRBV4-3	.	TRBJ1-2	TGCGCCAGCAGCCAAGTAGTAGCGCAGGCCGGCGGCTACACCTTC	CASSQVVAQAGGYTF
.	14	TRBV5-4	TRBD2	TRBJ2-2	TGTGCCAGCAGCCCGGGGGGGAACACCGGGGAGCTGTTTTTT	CASSPGGNTGELFF
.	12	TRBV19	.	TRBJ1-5	TGTGCCAGTAGTGCCAGATATCAGCCCCAGCATTTT	CASSARYQPQHF
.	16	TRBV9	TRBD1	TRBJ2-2	TGTGCCAGCAGACCCCGAGGGGACAGGAACACCGGGGAGCTGTTTTTT	CASRPRGDRNTGELFF
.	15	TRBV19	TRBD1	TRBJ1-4	TGTGCCAGTAGTAGGGTGGGACAGGGAAGAGAAAAACTGTTTTTT	CASSRVGQGREKLFF
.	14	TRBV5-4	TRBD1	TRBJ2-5	TGTGCCAGCAGCTCGGGACAGACCGAAGAGACCCAGTACTTC	CASSSGQTEETQYF
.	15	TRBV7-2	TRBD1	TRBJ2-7	TGTGCCAGCAGCTTAGGAGGGACAGTTTCCTACGAGCAGTACTTC	CASSLGGTVSYEQYF
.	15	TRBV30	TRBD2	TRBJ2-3	TGTGCCTGGAGTGTACGGGGGGACCGCACAGATACGCAGTATTTT	CAWSVRGDRTDTQYF
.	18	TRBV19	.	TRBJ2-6	TGTGCCAGTAGTATTTTTTTGGGACACTTCTCTGGGGCCAACGTCCTGACTTTC	CASSIFLGHFSGANVLTF
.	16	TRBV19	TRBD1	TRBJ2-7	TGTGCCAGTAGTATTGCCGAAGGGACAGTCACCTACGAGCAGTACTTC	CASSIAEGTVTYEQYF
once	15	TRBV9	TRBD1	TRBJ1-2	TGTGCCAGCAGCGTAACGCGACAGGGACTCTATGGCTACACCTTC	CASSVTRQGLYGYTF
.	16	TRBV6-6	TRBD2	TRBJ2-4	TGTGCCAGCAGTTACTCGTGGGAGGGAGGCAAAAACATTCAGTACTTC	CASSYSWEGGKNIQYF
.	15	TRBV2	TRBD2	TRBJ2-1	TGTGCCAGCCACCAGGGACTAGCGGGTGTCAATGAGCAGTTCTTC	CASHQGLAGVNEQFF
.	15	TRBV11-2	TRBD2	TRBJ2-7	TGTGCCAGCAGCCCGAGCGGGGGAAGCTCCTACGAGCAGTACTTC	CASSPSGGSSYEQYF
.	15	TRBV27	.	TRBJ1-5	TGTGCCAGCAGACCACCAGGGGACGGCAATCAGCCCCAGCATTTT	CASRPPGDGNQPQHF
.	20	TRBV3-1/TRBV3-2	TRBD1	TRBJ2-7	TGTGCCAGCAGCCAAGGAAATCACGTCGTCGGGACAGCGCACACCTACGAGCAGTACTTC	CASSQGNHVVGTAHTYEQYF
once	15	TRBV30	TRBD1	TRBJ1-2	TGTGCCTGGACCACTGACAGGGGGCGCGACTATGGCTACACCTTC	CAWTTDRGRDYGYTF
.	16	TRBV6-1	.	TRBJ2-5	TGTGCCAGCAGTGGGATGCGGGGGCCCTTATCGGAGACCCAGTACTTC	CASSGMRGPLSETQYF
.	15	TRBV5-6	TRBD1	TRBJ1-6	TGTGCCAGCAGCTTTCGACAGGGCTATAATTCACCCCTCCACTTT	CASSFRQGYNSPLHF
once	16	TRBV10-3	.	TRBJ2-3	TGTGCCATCAGTGATACGAACAGGGACATCACAGATACGCAGTATTTT	CAISDTNRDITDTQYF
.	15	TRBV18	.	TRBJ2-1	TGTGCCAGCTCACCACCCGGAGGGGCGGAAAATGAGCAGTTCTTC	CASSPPGGAENEQFF
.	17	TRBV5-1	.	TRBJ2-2	TGCGCCAGCAGCTTCGGGGGACTTATCGCGAACACCGGGGAGCTGTTTTTT	CASSFGGLIANTGELFF
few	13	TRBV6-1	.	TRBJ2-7	TGTGCCAGCAGTGAGAGGTGGGGAGGCGAGCAGTACTTC	CASSERWGGEQYF
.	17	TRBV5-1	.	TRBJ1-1	TGCGCCAGCAGCTTGTTGGGACTACAGGAGGGGAACACTGAAGCTTTCTTT	CASSLLGLQEGNTEAFF
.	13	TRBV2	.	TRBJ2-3	TGTGCCAGCAACCACGGGGACACAGATACGCAGTATTTT	CASNHGDTDTQYF
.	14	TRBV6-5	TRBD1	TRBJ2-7	TGTGCCAGCAGGCTCGGGACAGTATCCTACGAGCAGTACTTC	CASRLGTVSYEQYF
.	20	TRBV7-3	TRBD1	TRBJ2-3	TGTGCCAGCAGCTTAGAAGCCCCAGGGGGCTTAACCTCCTACACAGATACGCAGTATTTT	CASSLEAPGGLTSYTDTQYF
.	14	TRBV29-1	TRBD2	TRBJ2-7	TGCAGCGTAGATCTAGCGGGGGGGCAGGACGAGCAGTACTTC	CSVDLAGGQDEQYF
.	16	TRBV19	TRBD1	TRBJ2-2	TGTGCCAGTACCTCCGGGACAGGGGCCAACACCGGGGAGCTGTTTTTT	CASTSGTGANTGELFF
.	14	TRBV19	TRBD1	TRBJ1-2	TGTGCCAGTAGTAGACGGGACAGTAACTATGGCTACACCTTC	CASSRRDSNYGYTF
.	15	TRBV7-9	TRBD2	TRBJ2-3	TGTGCCAGCAGCTTAGGGGGAGGGGTGACAGATACGCAGTATTTT	CASSLGGGVTDTQYF
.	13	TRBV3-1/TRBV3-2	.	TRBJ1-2	TGTGCCAGCAGCCAAGCAGGGTCCCCTGGCTACACCTTC	CASSQAGSPGYTF
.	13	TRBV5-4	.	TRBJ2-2	TGTGCCAGCAGCTTGCGGGATGCCGGGGAGCTGTTTTTT	CASSLRDAGELFF
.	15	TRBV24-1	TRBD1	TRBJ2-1	TGTGCCACCAGCGCCCCCGGGACAGAGGGCAATGAGCAGTTCTTC	CATSAPGTEGNEQFF
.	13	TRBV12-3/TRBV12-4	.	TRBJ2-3	TGTGCCAGCAGCATCGGTCATACAGATACGCAGTATTTT	CASSIGHTDTQYF
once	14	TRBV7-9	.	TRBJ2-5	TGTGCCAGCAGCTTAAGTGCGTACCAAGAGACCCAGTACTTC	CASSLSAYQETQYF
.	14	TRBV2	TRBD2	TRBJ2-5	TGTGCCAGCAGTGAACGCGGGGGTGGGGAGACCCAGTACTTC	CASSERGGGETQYF
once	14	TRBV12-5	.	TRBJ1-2	TGTGCTAGTGGTTTGGACGGGGGATTGGGTGGCTACACCTTC	CASGLDGGLGGYTF
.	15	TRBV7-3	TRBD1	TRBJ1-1	TGTGCCAGCAGCCTACAAACAGGGGATAACACTGAAGCTTTCTTT	CASSLQTGDNTEAFF
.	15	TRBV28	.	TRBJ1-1	TGTGCCAGCAGTCCCCAGGGGCTCGGGAACACTGAAGCTTTCTTT	CASSPQGLGNTEAFF
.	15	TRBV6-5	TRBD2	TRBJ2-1	TGTGCCAGCAGTCCCGGGACTAGCGGGGGGGCTGAGCAGTTCTTC	CASSPGTSGGAEQFF
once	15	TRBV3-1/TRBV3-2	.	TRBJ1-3	TGTGCCAGCAGCCAAGATCTAACAGGCGGAAACACCATATATTTT	CASSQDLTGGNTIYF
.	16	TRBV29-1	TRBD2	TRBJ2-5	TGCAGCGTTGGGTCTTGGGGCAGTGAGGGAGGGGAGACCCAGTACTTC	CSVGSWGSEGGETQYF
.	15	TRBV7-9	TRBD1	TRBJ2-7	TGTGCCAGCAGCTTAGGGGGACAGGGATTCCACGAGCAGTACTTC	CASSLGGQGFHEQYF
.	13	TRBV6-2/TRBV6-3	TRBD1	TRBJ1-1	TGTGCCAGCAGTTACCCCAGGGGGGCTGAAGCTTTCTTT	CASSYPRGAEAFF
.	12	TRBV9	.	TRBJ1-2	TGTGCCAGCAGCGTAGCGGGTGATGGCTACACCTTC	CASSVAGDGYTF
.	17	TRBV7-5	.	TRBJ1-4	TGTGCCAGAAGCTTTTGCCGCGGACGGAACAGGGGGCAGAATTCTGTTTTT	CARSFCRGRNRGQNSVF
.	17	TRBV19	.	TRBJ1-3	TGTGCCAGTAGTCCGCGGACGGACACCAGCTCTGGAAACACCATATATTTT	CASSPRTDTSSGNTIYF
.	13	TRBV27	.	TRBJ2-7	TGTGCCAGCAGTTCGACAGGAAGGAACGAGCAGTACTTC	CASSSTGRNEQYF
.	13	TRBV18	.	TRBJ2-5	TGTGCCAGCTCACCGGCCTCGAAAGAGACCCAGTACTTC	CASSPASKETQYF